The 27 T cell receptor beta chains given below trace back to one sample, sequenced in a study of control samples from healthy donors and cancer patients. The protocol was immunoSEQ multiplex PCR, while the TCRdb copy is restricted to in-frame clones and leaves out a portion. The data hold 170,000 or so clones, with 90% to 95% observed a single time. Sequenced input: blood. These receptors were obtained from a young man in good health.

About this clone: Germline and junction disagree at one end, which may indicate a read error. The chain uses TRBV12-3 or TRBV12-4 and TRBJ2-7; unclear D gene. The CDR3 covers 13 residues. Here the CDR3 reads CASSLTMFGQPHF. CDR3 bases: TGTGCCAGCAGCCTAACAATGTTTGGGCAGCCTCACTTC.

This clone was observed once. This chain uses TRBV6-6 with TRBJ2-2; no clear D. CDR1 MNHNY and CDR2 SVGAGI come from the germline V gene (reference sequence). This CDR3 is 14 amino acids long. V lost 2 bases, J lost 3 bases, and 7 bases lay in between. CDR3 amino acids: CASSYGGYTGELFF. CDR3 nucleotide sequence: TGTGCCAGCAGTTACGGCGGTTACACCGGGGAGCTGTTTTTT.

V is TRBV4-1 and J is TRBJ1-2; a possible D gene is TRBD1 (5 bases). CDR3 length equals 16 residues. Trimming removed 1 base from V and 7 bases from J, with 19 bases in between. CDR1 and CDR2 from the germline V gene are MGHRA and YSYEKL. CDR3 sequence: CASSQVRTGLPSGYTF. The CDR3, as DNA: TGCGCCAGCAGCCAAGTTAGAACAGGTTTACCTAGTGGCTACACCTTC.

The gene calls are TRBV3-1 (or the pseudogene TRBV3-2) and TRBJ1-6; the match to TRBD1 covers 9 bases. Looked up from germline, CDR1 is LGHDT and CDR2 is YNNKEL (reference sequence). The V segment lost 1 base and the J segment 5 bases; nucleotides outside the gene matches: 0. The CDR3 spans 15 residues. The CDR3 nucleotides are TGTGCCAGCAGCCAAGGACAGGGGGATAATTCACCCCTCCACTTT. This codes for CASSQGQGDNSPLHF.

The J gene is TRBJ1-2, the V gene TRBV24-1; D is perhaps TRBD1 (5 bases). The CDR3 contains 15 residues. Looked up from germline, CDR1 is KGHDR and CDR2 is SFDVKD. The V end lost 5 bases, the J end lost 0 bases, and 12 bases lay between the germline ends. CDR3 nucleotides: TGTGCCACCAGTGCGGGGCCCTTGGCTAACTATGGCTACACCTTC. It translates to CATSAGPLANYGYTF.

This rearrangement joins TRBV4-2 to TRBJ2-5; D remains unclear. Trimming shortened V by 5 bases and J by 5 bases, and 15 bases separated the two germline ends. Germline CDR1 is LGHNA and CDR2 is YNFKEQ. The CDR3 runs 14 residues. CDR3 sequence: CASSSATGVETQYF. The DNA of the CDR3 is TGTGCCAGCAGCTCAGCGACGGGTGTCGAGACCCAGTACTTC.

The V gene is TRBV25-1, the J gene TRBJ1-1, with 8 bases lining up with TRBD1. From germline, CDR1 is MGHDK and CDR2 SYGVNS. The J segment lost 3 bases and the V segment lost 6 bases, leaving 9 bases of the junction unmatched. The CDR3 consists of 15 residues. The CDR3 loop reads CASSDRGGVYTEAFF. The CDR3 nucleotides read TGTGCCAGCAGCGACAGGGGCGGGGTCTACACTGAAGCTTTCTTT.

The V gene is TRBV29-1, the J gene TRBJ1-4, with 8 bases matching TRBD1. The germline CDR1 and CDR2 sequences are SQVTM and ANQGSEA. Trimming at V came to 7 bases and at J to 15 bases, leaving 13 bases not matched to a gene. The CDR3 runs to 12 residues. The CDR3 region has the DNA TGCAGCGGCTGTGAGGGGACAGGACCCTTGTTTTTT. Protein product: CSGCEGTGPLFF.

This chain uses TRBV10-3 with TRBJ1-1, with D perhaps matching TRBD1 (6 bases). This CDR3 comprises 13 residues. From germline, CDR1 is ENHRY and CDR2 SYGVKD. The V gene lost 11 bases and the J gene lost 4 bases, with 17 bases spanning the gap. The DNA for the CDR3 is TGTGCCTCCCGGACAGAACCGGGCACTGAAGCTTTCTTT. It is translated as CASRTEPGTEAFF.

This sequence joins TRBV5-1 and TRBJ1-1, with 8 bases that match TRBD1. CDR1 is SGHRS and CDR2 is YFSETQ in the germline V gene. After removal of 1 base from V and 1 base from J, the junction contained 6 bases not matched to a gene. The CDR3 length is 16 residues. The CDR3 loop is CASSLKLGTGNTEAFF. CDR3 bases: TGCGCCAGCAGCTTGAAACTAGGGACAGGGAACACTGAAGCTTTCTTT.

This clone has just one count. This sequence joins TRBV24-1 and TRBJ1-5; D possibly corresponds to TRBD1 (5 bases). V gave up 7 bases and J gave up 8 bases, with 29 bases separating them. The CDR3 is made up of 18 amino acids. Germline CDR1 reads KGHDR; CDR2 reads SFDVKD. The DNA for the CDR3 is TGTGCCACCAGCCACGGGTCTACGGGACTAATCCTTGGGGAGCCCCAGCATTTT. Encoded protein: CATSHGSTGLILGEPQHF.

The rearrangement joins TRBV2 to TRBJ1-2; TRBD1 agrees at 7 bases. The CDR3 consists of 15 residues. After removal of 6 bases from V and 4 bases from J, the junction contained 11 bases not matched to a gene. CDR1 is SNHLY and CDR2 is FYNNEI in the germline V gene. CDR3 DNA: TGTGCCAGCAGGTCCGCCGGGACAGCTATCTATGGCTACACCTTC. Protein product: CASRSAGTAIYGYTF.

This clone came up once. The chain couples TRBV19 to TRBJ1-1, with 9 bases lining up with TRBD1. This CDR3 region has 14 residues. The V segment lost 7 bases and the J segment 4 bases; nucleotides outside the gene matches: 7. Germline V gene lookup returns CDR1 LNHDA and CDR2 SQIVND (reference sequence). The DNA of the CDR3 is TGTGCCAGTATGCGGGACAGGGAGGGCACTGAAGCTTTCTTT. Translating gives CASMRDREGTEAFF.

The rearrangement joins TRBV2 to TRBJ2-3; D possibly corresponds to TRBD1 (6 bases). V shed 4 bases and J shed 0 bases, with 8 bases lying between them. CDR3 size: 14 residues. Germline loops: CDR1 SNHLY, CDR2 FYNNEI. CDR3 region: CASSGTASTDTQYF. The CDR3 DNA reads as TGTGCCAGCAGTGGGACAGCTAGCACAGATACGCAGTATTTT.

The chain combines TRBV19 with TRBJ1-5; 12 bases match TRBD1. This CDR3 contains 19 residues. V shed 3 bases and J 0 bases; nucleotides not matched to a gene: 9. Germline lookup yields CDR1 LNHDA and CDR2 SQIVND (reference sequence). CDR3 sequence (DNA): TGTGCCAGTAGTATTCAGGGGACAGGGGGCGCCCATAGCAATCAGCCCCAGCATTTT. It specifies CASSIQGTGGAHSNQPQHF.

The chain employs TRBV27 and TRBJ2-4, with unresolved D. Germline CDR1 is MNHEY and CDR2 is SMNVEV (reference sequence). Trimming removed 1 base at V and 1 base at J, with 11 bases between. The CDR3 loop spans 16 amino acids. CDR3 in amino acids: CASSLYADLAKNIQYF. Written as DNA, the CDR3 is TGTGCCAGCAGTTTATATGCGGATCTCGCCAAAAACATTCAGTACTTC.

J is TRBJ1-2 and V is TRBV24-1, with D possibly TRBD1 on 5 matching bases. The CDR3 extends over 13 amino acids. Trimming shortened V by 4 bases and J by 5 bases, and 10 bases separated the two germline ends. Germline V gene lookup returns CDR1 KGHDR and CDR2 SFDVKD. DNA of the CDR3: TGTGCCACCAGTGACCGGGGCCAATATGGCTACACCTTC. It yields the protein CATSDRGQYGYTF.

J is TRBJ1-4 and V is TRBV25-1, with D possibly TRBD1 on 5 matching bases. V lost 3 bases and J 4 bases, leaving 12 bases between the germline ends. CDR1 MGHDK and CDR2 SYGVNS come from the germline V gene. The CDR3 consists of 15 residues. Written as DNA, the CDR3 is TGTGCCAGCAGTGACCCCCGGGACGGTAATGAAAAACTGTTTTTT. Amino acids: CASSDPRDGNEKLFF.

The CDR3 DNA is TGTGCCAGCAGCCCTTTAGCGGGGGAGAACAATGAGCAGTTCTTC. This codes for CASSPLAGENNEQFF. The rearrangement uses TRBV9 and TRBJ2-1; 9 bases agree with TRBD2. The V and J ends lost 4 bases and 5 bases, in that order; junction bases with no gene match: 7. The germline CDR1 and CDR2 sequences are SGDLS and YYNGEE. The CDR3 is made up of 15 amino acids.

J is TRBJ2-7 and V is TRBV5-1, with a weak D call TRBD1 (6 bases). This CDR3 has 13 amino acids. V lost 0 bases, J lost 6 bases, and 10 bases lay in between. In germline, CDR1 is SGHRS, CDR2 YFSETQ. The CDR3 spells CASSLDRAGEQYF. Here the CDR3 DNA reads TGCGCCAGCAGCTTGGACAGGGCCGGCGAGCAGTACTTC.

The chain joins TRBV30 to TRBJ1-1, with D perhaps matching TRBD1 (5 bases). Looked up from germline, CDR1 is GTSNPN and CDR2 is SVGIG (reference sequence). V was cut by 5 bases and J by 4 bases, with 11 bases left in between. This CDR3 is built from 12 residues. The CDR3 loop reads CAWQQGGTEAFF. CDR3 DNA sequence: TGTGCCTGGCAGCAGGGAGGCACTGAAGCTTTCTTT.

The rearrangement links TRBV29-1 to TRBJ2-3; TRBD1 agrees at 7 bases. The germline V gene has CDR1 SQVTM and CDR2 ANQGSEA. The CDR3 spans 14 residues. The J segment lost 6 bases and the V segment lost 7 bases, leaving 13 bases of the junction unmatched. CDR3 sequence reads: CSAGGDSQRDTQYF. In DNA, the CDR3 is TGCAGCGCTGGTGGGGACAGCCAACGGGATACGCAGTATTTT.

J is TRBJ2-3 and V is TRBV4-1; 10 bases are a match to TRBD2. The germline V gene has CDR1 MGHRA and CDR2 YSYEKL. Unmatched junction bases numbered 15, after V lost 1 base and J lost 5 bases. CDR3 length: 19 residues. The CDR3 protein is CASSQGFLSGGSGGDTQYF. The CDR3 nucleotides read TGCGCCAGCAGCCAAGGGTTCCTTAGCGGGGGGTCGGGAGGAGATACGCAGTATTTT.

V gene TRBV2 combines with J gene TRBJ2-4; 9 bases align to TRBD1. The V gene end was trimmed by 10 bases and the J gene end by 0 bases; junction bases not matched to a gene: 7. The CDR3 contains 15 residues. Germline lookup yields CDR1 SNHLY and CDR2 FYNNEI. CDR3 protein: CAIRDRELAKNIQYF. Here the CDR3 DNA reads TGTGCCATACGGGACAGGGAGTTAGCCAAAAACATTCAGTACTTC.

The CDR3 DNA sequence: TGTGCCACCAGCAGATACGGGACCCTAGACCAGCCCCAGCATTTT. It yields the protein CATSRYGTLDQPQHF. The gene calls are TRBV15 and TRBJ1-5, with D tentatively TRBD1 (5 bases). With 2 bases removed from V and 7 bases from J, the gap between germline ends came to 15 bases. Germline loops: CDR1 LNHNV, CDR2 YYDKDF (reference sequence). The CDR3 consists of 15 residues. Full variable domain (outside the CDR3, taken from reference TRBV15 and TRBJ1-5): DAMVIQNPRYQVTQFGKPVTLSCSQTLNHNVMYWYQQKSSQAPKLLFHYYDKDFNNEADTPDNFQSRRPNTSFCFLDIRSPGLGDTAMYLCATSRYGTLDQPQHFGDGTRLSIL.

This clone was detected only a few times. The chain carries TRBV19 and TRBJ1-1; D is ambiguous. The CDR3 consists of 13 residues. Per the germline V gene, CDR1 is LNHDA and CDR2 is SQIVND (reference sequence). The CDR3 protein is CVTVRRGGTEAFF. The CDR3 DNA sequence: TGTGTCACGGTCAGGCGGGGAGGCACTGAAGCTTTCTTT.

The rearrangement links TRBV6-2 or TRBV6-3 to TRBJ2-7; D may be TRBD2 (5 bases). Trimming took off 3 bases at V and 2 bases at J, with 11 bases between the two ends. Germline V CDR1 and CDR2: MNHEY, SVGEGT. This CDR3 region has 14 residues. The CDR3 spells CASSYMGRAYEQYF. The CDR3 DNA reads TGTGCCAGCAGTTATATGGGGAGAGCCTACGAGCAGTACTTC.